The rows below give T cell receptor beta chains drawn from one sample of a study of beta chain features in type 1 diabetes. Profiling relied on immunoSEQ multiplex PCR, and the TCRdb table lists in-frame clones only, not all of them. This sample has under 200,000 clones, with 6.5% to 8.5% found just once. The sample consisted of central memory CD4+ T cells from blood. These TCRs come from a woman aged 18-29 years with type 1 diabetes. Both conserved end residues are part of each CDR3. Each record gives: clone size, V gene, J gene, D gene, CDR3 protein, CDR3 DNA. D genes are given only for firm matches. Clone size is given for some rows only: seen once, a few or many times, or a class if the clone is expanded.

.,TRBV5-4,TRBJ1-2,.,CASSLGGRGDGYTF,TGTGCCAGCAGCTTGGGAGGGCGGGGGGATGGCTACACCTTC
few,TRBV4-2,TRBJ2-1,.,CAAGGLEQFF,TGTGCCGCCGGTGGACTCGAGCAGTTCTTC
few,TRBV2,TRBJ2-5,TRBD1,CAGRGGREETQYF,TGTGCCGGCAGAGGGGGCAGGGAAGAGACCCAGTACTTC
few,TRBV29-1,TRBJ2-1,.,CSVGDAGQFF,TGCAGCGTTGGCGATGCTGGGCAGTTCTTC
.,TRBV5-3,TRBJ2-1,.,CARSSGNEQFF,TGTGCCAGAAGTTCCGGCAATGAGCAGTTCTTC
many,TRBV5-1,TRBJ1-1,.,CASSSQALMNTEAFF,TGCGCCAGCAGCTCACAGGCTCTCATGAACACTGAAGCTTTCTTT
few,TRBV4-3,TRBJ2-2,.,CASSPEKAGNTGELFF,TGCGCCAGCAGCCCCGAGAAGGCGGGGAACACCGGGGAGCTGTTTTTT
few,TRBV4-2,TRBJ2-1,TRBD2,CASSRSGAGENEQFF,TGTGCCAGCAGCCGCTCCGGGGCGGGGGAGAATGAGCAGTTCTTC
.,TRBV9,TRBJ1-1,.,CATARGALNTEAFF,TGTGCCACAGCCCGGGGGGCCCTGAACACTGAAGCTTTCTTT
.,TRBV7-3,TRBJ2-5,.,CASSLDRGETQYF,TGTGCCAGCAGCTTAGATAGGGGAGAGACCCAGTACTTC
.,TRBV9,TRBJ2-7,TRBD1,CASSASGTGVSYEQYF,TGTGCCAGCAGCGCCTCCGGGACAGGGGTTAGCTACGAGCAGTACTTC
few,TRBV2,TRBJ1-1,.,CASSDGGGDTEAFF,TGTGCCAGCAGTGATGGAGGAGGGGACACTGAAGCTTTCTTT
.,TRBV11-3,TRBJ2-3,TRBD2,CASSPSLRTSGSPYTDTQYF,TGTGCCAGCAGCCCAAGTCTTCGGACTAGCGGGAGCCCGTATACAGATACGCAGTATTTT
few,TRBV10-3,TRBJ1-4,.,CAISQQGSPNEKLFF,TGTGCCATCAGTCAGCAGGGGAGTCCTAATGAAAAACTGTTTTTT
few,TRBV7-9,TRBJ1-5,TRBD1,CASSLAKGGGDQPQHF,TGTGCCAGCAGCTTAGCGAAAGGGGGCGGGGATCAGCCCCAGCATTTT
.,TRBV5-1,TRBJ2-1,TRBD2,CASSPGTSGTNEQFF,TGCGCCAGCAGCCCAGGGACTAGCGGGACGAATGAGCAGTTCTTC
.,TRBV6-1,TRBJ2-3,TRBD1,CASRGQVTDTQYF,TGTGCCAGCAGAGGACAGGTCACAGATACGCAGTATTTT
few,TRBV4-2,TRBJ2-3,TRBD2,CASSPRTSGNTDTQYF,TGTGCCAGCAGCCCCAGGACTAGCGGGAACACAGATACGCAGTATTTT
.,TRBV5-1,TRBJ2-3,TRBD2,CASSIAGDAADTQYF,TGCGCCAGCAGTATAGCGGGAGATGCGGCAGATACGCAGTATTTT
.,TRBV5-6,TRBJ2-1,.,CASSLAGGATAREQFF,TGTGCCAGCAGCTTGGCAGGTGGGGCGACCGCCCGGGAGCAGTTCTTC
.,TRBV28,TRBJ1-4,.,CASSFNTGIGEKLFF,TGTGCCAGCAGTTTCAATACAGGGATTGGTGAAAAACTGTTTTTT
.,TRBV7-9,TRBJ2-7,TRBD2,CASSLKTSGNYEQYF,TGTGCCAGCAGCTTGAAGACTAGCGGGAACTACGAGCAGTACTTC
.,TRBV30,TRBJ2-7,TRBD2,CAWGRATPTEQYF,TGTGCCTGGGGGAGGGCCACACCCACCGAGCAGTACTTC
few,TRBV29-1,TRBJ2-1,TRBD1,CSGGRGQEQFF,TGCAGCGGGGGTAGGGGGCAGGAGCAGTTCTTC